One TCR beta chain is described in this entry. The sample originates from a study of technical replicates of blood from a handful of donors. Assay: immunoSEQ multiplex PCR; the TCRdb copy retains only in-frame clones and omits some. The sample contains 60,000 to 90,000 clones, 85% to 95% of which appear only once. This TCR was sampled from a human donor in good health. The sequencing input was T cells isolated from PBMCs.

The CDR3 region is CASSVRQNNSPLHF. Here the CDR3 DNA reads TGTGCCAGCAGCGTAAGACAGAATAATTCACCCCTCCACTTT. This chain uses TRBV9 with TRBJ1-6; a weak D match, TRBD1 (5 bases). CDR1 is SGDLS, CDR2 YYNGEE, per germline. CDR3 length equals 14 residues. V was clipped by 1 base and J by 5 bases, with 7 bases between them.